The 15 T cell receptor beta chains reported below all come from one sample, sequenced in a study of T-cell memory formation after mild COVID-19. TCRdb fed the 5' RACE reads into MiXCR, producing one record per CDR3 protein. The sample has 550,000 to 600,000 distinct CDR3 sequences; about 20% are singletons. The sequenced sample consisted of PBMCs or a T cell subset sorted from them (not recorded which). These receptors were obtained from an adult woman who had mild COVID-19 (a few samples of this study predate the infection). Cell type and time point are not known.

V usage is TRBV20-1 and J usage is TRBJ2-7, with TRBD2 identical over 9 bases. This CDR3 is built from 13 residues. The V gene end was trimmed by 3 bases and the J gene end by 2 bases; junction bases not matched to a gene: 2. The V gene's germline CDR1 is DFQATT and CDR2 SNEGSKA (reference sequence). CDR3 nucleotide sequence: TGCAGTGCTAGCGCGGGAGGGCCCTACGAGCAGTACTTC. It yields the protein CSASAGGPYEQYF.

The chain carries TRBV4-1 and TRBJ2-1; TRBD2 matches at 7 bases. Germline CDR1 MGHRA, CDR2 YSYEKL. The CDR3 is made up of 17 amino acids. V trimming: 4 bases; J trimming: 0 bases; junction bases outside the gene matches: 9. The CDR3 is CASSPSPGGFSYNEQFF. CDR3 in DNA: TGCGCCAGCAGCCCATCCCCCGGGGGGTTCTCCTACAATGAGCAGTTCTTC.

This chain links TRBV6-4 with TRBJ2-7; 14 nucleotides agree with TRBD2. After removal of 7 bases from V and 2 bases from J, the junction contained 7 bases not matched to a gene. Germline V gene data show CDR1 as MRHNA and CDR2 as SNTAGT. This CDR3 contains 16 residues. The CDR3 region is CASTRTTSGGAYEQYF. In nucleotides, the CDR3 is TGTGCCAGCACCCGTACGACTAGCGGGGGGGCCTACGAGCAGTACTTC.

This rearrangement joins TRBV30 to TRBJ2-2; TRBD1 matches 10 bases. The length of the CDR3 is 15 residues. The ends lost 1 base at V and 3 bases at J; junction bases unmatched: 2. Germline loops: CDR1 GTSNPN, CDR2 SVGIG (reference sequence). The CDR3 DNA is TGTGCCTGGAGTGGGGGGACAGGGGACACCGGGGAGCTGTTTTTT. Amino acids: CAWSGGTGDTGELFF.

This clonotype was counted only a few times. The V and J genes are TRBV19 and TRBJ2-1, with 10 positions matching TRBD1. Trimming took 4 bases from V and 2 from J; bases not matched to a gene: 5. CDR3 length: 16 residues. From germline, CDR1 is LNHDA and CDR2 SQIVND (reference sequence). For the CDR3, the DNA is TGTGCCAGTAGTAAGCGACAGGGGGCGACCTACAATGAGCAGTTCTTC. This codes for CASSKRQGATYNEQFF. The variable domain in full, completed from reference TRBV19 and TRBJ2-1, reads DGGITQSPKYLFRKEGQNVTLSCEQNLNHDAMYWYRQDPGQGLRLIYYSQIVNDFQKGDIAEGYSVSREKKESFPLTVTSAQKNPTAFYLCASSKRQGATYNEQFFGPGTRLTVL.

CDR3 sequence (DNA): TGTGCCAGCAGACAGTTAGCGGAGACCCAGTACTTC. As protein: CASRQLAETQYF. The chain carries TRBV28 and TRBJ2-5; a possible D gene is TRBD2 (5 bases). The CDR3 covers 12 residues. With 6 bases removed from V and 5 bases from J, the gap between germline ends came to 10 bases. Germline lookup yields CDR1 MDHEN and CDR2 SYDVKM.

The J gene is TRBJ2-1, the V gene TRBV29-1; tentatively, D is TRBD2 (6 bases). V lost 8 bases and J 0 bases, leaving 17 bases between the germline ends. Per the germline V gene, CDR1 is SQVTM and CDR2 is ANQGSEA. The CDR3 contains 15 residues. DNA for the CDR3: TGCAGCCTGCCCAGGTTCGGGAGCTCCTACAATGAGCAGTTCTTC. Its protein product is CSLPRFGSSYNEQFF.

This clonotype was seen more than once but under ten times. The rearrangement uses TRBV5-1 and TRBJ2-7; no reliable D call. V was pared by 0 bases and J by 7 bases, with 17 bases between. Germline-derived CDR1 and CDR2 are SGHRS and YFSETQ. The CDR3 is 15 amino acids. The CDR3 nucleotides are TGCGCCAGCAGCTTGGCGTGGTGGGAAACCAATGAGCAGTACTTC. Translating gives CASSLAWWETNEQYF.

The chain has TRBV28 and TRBJ2-7; D may be TRBD1 (6 bases). The germline V gene encodes CDR1 MDHEN and CDR2 SYDVKM. V was shortened by 7 bases and J by 3 bases, with 19 bases between the two germline ends. This CDR3 is 15 amino acids long. CDR3 residues: CASTPSGTPHYEQYF. In nucleotides, the CDR3 is TGTGCCAGCACCCCTTCCGGGACACCCCACTACGAGCAGTACTTC.

In this sample, this clonotype turned up a few times. This rearrangement joins TRBV30 to TRBJ2-2; 8 nucleotides line up with TRBD1. The CDR3 contains 15 residues. V shed 1 base and J 1 base; nucleotides not matched to a gene: 2. Per germline, CDR1 GTSNPN and CDR2 SVGIG (reference sequence). CDR3 bases: TGTGCCTGGAGTGCCGGGACAGGGAACACCGGGGAGCTGTTTTTT. It encodes CAWSAGTGNTGELFF.

The rearrangement uses TRBV7-2 and TRBJ1-5; D uncertain. The germline V and J ends were trimmed by 5 bases and 0 bases, with 14 bases remaining between them. Germline lookup yields CDR1 SGHTA and CDR2 FQGNSA. This CDR3 comprises 16 residues. The CDR3 coding sequence is TGTGCCAGCAGCCCCGGATGGATTGATAGCAATCAGCCCCAGCATTTT. Amino acids: CASSPGWIDSNQPQHF.

The rearrangement joins TRBV24-1 to TRBJ1-5; possibly TRBD1 for D (6 bases). The CDR3 has 12 residues. Between the trimmed V and J ends, which lost 4 bases and 7 bases, there was a span of 7 bases. Germline values: CDR1 KGHDR, CDR2 SFDVKD. CDR3 region: CATSDGGQPQHF. The CDR3 DNA reads TGTGCCACCAGTGACGGGGGCCAGCCCCAGCATTTT.

The chain uses TRBV14 and TRBJ2-7; D gene uncertain. This CDR3 contains 11 residues. V was cut by 2 bases and J by 8 bases, with 7 bases left in between. Germline lookup yields CDR1 SGHDN and CDR2 FVKESK. The chain's CDR3 is CASSQISKQYF. Written as DNA, the CDR3 is TGTGCCAGCAGCCAAATTAGCAAGCAGTACTTC. Filled out from reference TRBV14 and TRBJ2-7, the complete variable domain reads EAGVTQFPSHSVIEKGQTVTLRCDPISGHDNLYWYRRVMGKEIKFLLHFVKESKQDESGMPNNRFLAERTGGTYSTLKVQPAELEDSGVYFCASSQISKQYFGPGTRLTVT.

The sample holds a few counts of this clonotype. This chain joins TRBV3-1 and TRBJ2-3, with 12 bases identical to TRBD2. The CDR3 has 17 residues. After removal of 4 bases from V and 6 bases from J, the junction contained 11 bases not matched to a gene. The germline gives CDR1 LGHDT, CDR2 YNNKEL (reference sequence). CDR3 in DNA: TGTGCCAGCAGCCCCGGGACTAGCGGGTGGCTGCGGGATACGCAGTATTTT. It yields the protein CASSPGTSGWLRDTQYF.

This sequence joins TRBV7-2 and TRBJ1-1; the D is unclear. Per germline, CDR1 SGHTA and CDR2 FQGNSA. Trimming left V 5 bases short and J 5 bases short, with 12 bases between. The CDR3 runs to 13 residues. The CDR3 is CASSEGTRTEAFF. The CDR3 DNA is TGTGCCAGCAGCGAGGGCACGAGGACTGAAGCTTTCTTT.